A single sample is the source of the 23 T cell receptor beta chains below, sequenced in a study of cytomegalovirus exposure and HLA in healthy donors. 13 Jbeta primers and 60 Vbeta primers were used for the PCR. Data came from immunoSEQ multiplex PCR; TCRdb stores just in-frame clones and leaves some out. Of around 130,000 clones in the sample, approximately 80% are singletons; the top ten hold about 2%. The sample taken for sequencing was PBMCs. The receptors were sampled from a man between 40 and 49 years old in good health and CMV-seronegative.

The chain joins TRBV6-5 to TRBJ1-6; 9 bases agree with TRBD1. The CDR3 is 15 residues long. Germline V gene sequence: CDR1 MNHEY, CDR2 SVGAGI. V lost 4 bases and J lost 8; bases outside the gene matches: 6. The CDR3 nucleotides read TGTGCCAGCAGTTCGGACAGGGGAAGTGATTCACCCCTCCACTTT. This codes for CASSSDRGSDSPLHF.

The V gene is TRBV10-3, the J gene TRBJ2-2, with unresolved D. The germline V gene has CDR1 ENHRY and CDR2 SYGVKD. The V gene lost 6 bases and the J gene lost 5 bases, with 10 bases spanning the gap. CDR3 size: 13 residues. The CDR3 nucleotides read TGTGCCATCAGCCTAACTACTACCGGGGAGCTGTTTTTT. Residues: CAISLTTTGELFF.

The CDR3 DNA reads TGTGCCAGCAGCCTCTACAGGGAGCCCTACAATGAGCAGTTCTTC. Translation: CASSLYREPYNEQFF. This chain joins TRBV28 and TRBJ2-1, with D possibly TRBD1 on 6 matching bases. Trimming left V 6 bases short and J 2 bases short, with 14 bases between. The CDR3 runs 15 residues. CDR1 is MDHEN, CDR2 SYDVKM, per germline.

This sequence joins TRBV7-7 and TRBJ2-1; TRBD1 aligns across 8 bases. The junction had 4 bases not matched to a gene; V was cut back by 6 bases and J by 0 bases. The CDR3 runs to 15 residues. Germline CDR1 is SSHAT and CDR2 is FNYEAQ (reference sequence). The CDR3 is CASSRTGGSYNEQFF. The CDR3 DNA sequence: TGTGCCAGCAGTCGTACAGGGGGCTCCTACAATGAGCAGTTCTTC.

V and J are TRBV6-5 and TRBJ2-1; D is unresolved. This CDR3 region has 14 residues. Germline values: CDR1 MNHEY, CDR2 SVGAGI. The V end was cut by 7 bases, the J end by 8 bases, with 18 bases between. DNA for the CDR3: TGTGCCAGCACCACCCCTCAAGGTAGCCATGAGCAGTTCTTC. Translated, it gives CASTTPQGSHEQFF.

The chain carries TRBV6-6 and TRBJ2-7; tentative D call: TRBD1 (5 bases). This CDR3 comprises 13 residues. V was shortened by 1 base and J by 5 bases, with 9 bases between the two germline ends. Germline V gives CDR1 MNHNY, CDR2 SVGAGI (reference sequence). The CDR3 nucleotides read TGTGCCAGCAGTTACTTAGGGGCCAACGAGCAGTACTTC. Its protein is CASSYLGANEQYF.

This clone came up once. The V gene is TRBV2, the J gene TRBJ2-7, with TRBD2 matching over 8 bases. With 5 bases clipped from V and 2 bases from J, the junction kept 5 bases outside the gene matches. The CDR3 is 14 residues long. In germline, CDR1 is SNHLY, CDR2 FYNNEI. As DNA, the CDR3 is TGTGCCAGCAGTACTAGCGGAACCGCCTACGAGCAGTACTTC. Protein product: CASSTSGTAYEQYF. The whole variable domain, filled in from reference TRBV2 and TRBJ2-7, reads EPEVTQTPSHQVTQMGQEVILRCVPISNHLYFYWYRQILGQKVEFLVSFYNNEISEKSEIFDDQFSVERPDGSNFTLKIRSTKLEDSAMYFCASSTSGTAYEQYFGPGTRLTVT.

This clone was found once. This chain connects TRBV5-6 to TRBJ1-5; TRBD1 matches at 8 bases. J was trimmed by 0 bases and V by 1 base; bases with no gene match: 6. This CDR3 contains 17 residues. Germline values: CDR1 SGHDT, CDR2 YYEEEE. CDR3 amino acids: CASSLTRQGYSNQPQHF. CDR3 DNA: TGTGCCAGCAGCTTGACTCGACAGGGGTATAGCAATCAGCCCCAGCATTTT. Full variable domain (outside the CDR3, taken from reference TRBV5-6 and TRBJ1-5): DAGVTQSPTHLIKTRGQQVTLRCSPKSGHDTVSWYQQALGQGPQFIFQYYEEEERQRGNFPDRFSGHQFPNYSSELNVNALLLGDSALYLCASSLTRQGYSNQPQHFGDGTRLSIL.

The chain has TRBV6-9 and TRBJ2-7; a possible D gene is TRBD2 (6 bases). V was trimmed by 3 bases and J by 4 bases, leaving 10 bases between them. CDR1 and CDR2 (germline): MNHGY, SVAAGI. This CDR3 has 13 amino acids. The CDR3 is CASSYGTSYEQYF. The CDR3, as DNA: TGTGCCAGCAGTTACGGGACTTCGTACGAGCAGTACTTC.

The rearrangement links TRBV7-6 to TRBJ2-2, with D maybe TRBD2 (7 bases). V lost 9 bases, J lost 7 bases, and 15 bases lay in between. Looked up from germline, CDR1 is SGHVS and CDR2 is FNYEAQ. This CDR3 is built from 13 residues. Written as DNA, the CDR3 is TGTGCCAGTAGGGGGGGTCTCGGCGGGGAGCTGTTTTTT. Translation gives CASRGGLGGELFF. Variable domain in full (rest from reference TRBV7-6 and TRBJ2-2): GAGVSQSPRYKVTKRGQDVALRCDPISGHVSLYWYRQALGQGPEFLTYFNYEAQQDKSGLPNDRFSAERPEGSISTLTIQRTEQRDSAMYRCASRGGLGGELFFGEGSRLTVL.

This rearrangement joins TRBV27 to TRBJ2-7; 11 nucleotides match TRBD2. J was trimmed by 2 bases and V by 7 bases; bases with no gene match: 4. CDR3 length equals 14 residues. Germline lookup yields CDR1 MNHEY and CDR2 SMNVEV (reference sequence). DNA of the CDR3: TGTGCCAGCACCCGACTAGCGGGGACCTACGAGCAGTACTTC. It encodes CASTRLAGTYEQYF.

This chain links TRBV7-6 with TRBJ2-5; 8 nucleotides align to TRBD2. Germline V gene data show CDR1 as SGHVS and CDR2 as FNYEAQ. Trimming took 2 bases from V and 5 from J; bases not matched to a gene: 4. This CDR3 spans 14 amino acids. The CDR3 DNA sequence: TGTGCCAGCAGCTTATCGGGGGGGCAGGAGACCCAGTACTTC. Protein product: CASSLSGGQETQYF.

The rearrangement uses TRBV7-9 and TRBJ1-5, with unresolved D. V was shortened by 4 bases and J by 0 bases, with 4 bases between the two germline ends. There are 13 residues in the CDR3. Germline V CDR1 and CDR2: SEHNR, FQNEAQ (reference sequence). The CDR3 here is CASSSGSNQPQHF. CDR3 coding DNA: TGTGCCAGCAGCTCCGGTAGCAATCAGCCCCAGCATTTT.

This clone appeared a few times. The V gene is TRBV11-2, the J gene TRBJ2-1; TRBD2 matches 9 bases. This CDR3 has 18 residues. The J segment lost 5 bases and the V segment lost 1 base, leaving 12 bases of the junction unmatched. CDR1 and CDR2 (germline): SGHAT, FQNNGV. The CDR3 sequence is CASSLGVGAGGVDNEQFF. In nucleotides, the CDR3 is TGTGCCAGCAGCTTAGGGGTCGGGGCGGGAGGGGTGGACAATGAGCAGTTCTTC.

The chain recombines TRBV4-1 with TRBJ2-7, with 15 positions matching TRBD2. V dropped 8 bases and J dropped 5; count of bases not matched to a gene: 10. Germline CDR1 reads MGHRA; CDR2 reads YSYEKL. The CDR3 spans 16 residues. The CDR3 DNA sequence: TGCGCCAGCGGACCGGGACTAGCGGGAGGTAACAACGAGCAGTACTTC. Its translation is CASGPGLAGGNNEQYF.

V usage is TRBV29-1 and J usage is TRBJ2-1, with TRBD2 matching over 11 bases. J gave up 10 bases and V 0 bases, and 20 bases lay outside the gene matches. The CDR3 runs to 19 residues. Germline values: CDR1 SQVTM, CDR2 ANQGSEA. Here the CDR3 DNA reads TGCAGCGTTGAAGAGTTGAGGCCCGTACTAGCGGGAGTCAAGGGGGAGCAGTTCTTC. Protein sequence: CSVEELRPVLAGVKGEQFF.

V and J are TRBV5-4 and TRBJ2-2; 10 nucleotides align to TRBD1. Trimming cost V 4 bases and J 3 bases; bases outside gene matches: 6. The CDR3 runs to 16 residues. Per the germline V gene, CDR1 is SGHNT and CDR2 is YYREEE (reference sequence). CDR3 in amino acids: CASSRPGQGYTGELFF. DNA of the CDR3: TGTGCCAGCAGCAGACCGGGACAGGGGTACACCGGGGAGCTGTTTTTT.

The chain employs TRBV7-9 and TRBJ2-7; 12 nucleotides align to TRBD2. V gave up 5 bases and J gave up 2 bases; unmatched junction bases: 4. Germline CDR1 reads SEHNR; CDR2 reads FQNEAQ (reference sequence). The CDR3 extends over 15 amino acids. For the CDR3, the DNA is TGTGCCAGCAGCAAACTAGCGGGAGGAACCTACGAGCAGTACTTC. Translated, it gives CASSKLAGGTYEQYF.

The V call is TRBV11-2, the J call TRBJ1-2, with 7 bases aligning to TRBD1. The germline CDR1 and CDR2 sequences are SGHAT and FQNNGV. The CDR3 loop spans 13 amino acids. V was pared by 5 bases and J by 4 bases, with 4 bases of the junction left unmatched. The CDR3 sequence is CASSPRDSYGYTF. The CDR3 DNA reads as TGTGCCAGCAGCCCCCGGGACAGCTATGGCTACACCTTC.

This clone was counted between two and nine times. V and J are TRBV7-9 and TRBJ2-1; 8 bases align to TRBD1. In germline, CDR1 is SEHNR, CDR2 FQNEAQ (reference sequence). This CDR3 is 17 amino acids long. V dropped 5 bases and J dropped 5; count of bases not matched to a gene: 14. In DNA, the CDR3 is TGTGCCAGCAGCCTAAGACAGGGGAGTAGAATCGACAATGAGCAGTTCTTC. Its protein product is CASSLRQGSRIDNEQFF.

The CDR3 reads CASSIGEGPYEQYF. The CDR3 DNA follows: TGTGCCAGTAGTATAGGGGAGGGGCCCTACGAGCAGTACTTC. The V gene is TRBV19, the J gene TRBJ2-7; 7 nucleotides align to TRBD2. Germline trimming cut 1 base from V and 2 bases from J; bases unmatched to any gene: 2. This CDR3 contains 14 residues. CDR1 is LNHDA and CDR2 is SQIVND in the germline V gene (reference sequence).

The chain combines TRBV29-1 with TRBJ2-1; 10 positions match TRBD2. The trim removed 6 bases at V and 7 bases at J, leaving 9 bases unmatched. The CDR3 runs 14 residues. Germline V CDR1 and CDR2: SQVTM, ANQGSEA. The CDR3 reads CSVGGLADANEQFF. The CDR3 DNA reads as TGCAGCGTGGGTGGACTAGCGGACGCGAATGAGCAGTTCTTC.

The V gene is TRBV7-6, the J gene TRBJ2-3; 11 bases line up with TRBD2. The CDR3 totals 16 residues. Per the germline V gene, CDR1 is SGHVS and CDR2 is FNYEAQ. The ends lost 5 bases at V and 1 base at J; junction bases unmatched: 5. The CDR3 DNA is TGTGCCAGCAGCAGCCATAGCGGGAGGGGCACAGATACGCAGTATTTT. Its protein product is CASSSHSGRGTDTQYF.